This T cell receptor beta chain was sequenced during a study of a mutant IDH1 vaccine in newly diagnosed glioma. The germline V gene has CDR1 GTSNPN and CDR2 SVGIG (reference sequence). V was pared by 4 bases and J by 8 bases, with 14 bases between. The CDR3 sequence is 12 residues long. Produced via immunoSEQ multiplex PCR; TCRdb's table is partial and in-frame only. This table holds tens of thousands of clones, roughly 84% found once. Regarding time point: week 23, last vaccination. Every single dose of the vaccine, 300 ug of mutant IDH1 20-mer peptide, came with topical imiquimod. On this clone: Its antigen is unknown.

The source of this sequence is a man between 18 and 35 years old with glioma. The gene calls are TRBV30 and TRBJ1-2, with TRBD1 as a possible D gene (5 bases). The sequenced sample was PBMCs, obtained from a glioma patient whose treatment included an IDH1 peptide vaccine. In nucleotides, the CDR3 is TGTGCCTGGACCTCGGGGGGATGGGGCTACACCTTC. Its protein is CAWTSGGWGYTF.